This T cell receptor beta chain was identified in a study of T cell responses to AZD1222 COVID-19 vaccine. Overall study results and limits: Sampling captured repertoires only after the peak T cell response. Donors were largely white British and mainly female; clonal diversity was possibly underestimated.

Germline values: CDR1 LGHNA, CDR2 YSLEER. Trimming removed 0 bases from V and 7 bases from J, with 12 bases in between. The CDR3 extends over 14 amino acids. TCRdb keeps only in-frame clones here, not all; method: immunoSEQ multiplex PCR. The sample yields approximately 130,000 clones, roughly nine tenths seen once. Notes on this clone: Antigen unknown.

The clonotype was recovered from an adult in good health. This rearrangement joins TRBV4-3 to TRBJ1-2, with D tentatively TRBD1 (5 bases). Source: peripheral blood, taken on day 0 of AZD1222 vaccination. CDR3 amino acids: CASSQDKAGLGYTF. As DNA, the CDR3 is TGCGCCAGCAGCCAAGATAAGGCAGGGCTTGGCTACACCTTC.